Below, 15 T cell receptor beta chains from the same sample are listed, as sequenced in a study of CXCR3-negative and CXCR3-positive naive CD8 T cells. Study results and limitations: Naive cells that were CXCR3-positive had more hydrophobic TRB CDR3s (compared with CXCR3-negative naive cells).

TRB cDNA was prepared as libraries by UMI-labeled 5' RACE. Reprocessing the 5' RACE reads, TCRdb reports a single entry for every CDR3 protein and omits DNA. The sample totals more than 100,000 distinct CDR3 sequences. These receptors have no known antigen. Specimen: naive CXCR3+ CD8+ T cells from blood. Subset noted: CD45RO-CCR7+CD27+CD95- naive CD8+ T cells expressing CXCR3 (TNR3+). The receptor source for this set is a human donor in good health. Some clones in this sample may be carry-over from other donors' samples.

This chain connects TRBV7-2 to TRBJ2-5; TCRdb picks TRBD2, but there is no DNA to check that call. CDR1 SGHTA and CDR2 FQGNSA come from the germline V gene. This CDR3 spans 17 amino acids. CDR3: CASSLRGPMALQETQYF. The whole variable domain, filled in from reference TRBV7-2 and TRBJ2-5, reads GAGVSQSPSNKVTEKGKDVELRCDPISGHTALYWYRQSLGQGLEFLIYFQGNSAPDKSGLPSDRFSAERTGGSVSTLTIQRTQQEDSAVYLCASSLRGPMALQETQYFGPGTRLLVL.

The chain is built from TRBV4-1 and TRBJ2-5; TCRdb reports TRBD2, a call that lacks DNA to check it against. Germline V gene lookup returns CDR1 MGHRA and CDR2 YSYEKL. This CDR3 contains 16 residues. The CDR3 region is CASSRIPLAGEETQYF.

This CDR3 reads CSARTEPGMSEQYF. The chain links TRBV20-1 to TRBJ2-7; TCRdb picks TRBD1, but there is no DNA to check that call. Germline V gene sequence: CDR1 DFQATT, CDR2 SNEGSKA (reference sequence). This CDR3 contains 14 residues.

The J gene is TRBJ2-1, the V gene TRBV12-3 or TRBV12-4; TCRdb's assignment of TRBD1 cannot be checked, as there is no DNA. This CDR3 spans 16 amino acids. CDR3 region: CASSLSSGQPDNEQFF.

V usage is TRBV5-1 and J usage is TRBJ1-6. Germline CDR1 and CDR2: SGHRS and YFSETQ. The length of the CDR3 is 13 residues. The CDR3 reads CASSWNGNSPLHF.

CDR3 residues: CASSHPGAGALTGELFF. J is TRBJ2-2 and V is TRBV7-9; TCRdb reports TRBD1, a call that lacks DNA to check it against. Germline V gene lookup returns CDR1 SEHNR and CDR2 FQNEAQ (reference sequence). The CDR3 is made up of 17 amino acids.

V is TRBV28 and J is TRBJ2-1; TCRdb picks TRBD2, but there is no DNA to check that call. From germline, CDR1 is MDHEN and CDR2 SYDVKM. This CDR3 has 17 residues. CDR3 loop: CASSSAVAGGTYNEQFF.

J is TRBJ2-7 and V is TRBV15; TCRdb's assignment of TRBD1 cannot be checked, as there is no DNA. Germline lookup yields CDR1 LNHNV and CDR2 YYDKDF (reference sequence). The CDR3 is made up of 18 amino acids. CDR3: CATSSAPFPAASSYVQYF.

CDR3 region: CASSVGGAVSYNEQFF. The V call is TRBV9, the J call TRBJ2-1; TCRdb designates TRBD1, a call that cannot be tested without DNA. This CDR3 is built from 16 residues. Germline lookup yields CDR1 SGDLS and CDR2 YYNGEE.

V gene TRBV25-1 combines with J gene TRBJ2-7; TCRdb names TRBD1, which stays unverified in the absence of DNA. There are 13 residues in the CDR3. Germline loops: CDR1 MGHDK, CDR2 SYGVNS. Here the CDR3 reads CASRTTGDYEQYF.

This CDR3 reads CASIRYNEQFF. The chain recombines TRBV28 with TRBJ2-1. Germline V gene lookup returns CDR1 MDHEN and CDR2 SYDVKM. This CDR3 is built from 11 residues. Full variable domain (missing parts from reference TRBV28 and TRBJ2-1): DVKVTQSSRYLVKRTGEKVFLECVQDMDHENMFWYRQDPGLGLRLIYFSYDVKMKEKGDIPEGYSVSREKKERFSLILESASTNQTSMYLCASIRYNEQFFGPGTRLTVL.

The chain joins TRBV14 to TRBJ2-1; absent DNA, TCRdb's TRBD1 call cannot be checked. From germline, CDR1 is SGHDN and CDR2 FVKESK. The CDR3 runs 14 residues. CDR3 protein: CASSQEVGAGEQFF. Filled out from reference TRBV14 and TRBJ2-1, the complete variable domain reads EAGVTQFPSHSVIEKGQTVTLRCDPISGHDNLYWYRRVMGKEIKFLLHFVKESKQDESGMPNNRFLAERTGGTYSTLKVQPAELEDSGVYFCASSQEVGAGEQFFGPGTRLTVL.

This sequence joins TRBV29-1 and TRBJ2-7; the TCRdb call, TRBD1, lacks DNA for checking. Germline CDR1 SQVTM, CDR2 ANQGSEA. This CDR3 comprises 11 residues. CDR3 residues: CSGTGVFEQYF.

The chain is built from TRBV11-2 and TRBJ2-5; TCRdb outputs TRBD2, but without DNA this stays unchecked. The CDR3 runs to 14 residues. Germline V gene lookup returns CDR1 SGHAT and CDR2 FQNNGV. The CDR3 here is CASHYRAAEETQYF.

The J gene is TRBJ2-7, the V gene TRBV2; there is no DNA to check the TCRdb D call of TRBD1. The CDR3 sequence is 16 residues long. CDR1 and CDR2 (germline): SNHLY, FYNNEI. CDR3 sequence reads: CASSSRGGRGSYEQYF.